These 24 T cell receptor beta chains were all obtained from the same sample, sequenced in a study of blood T cell repertoires in COVID-19. Produced via immunoSEQ multiplex PCR; TCRdb's table is partial and in-frame only. The table lists 200,000 to 250,000 clones, 80% to 90% of them singletons. The sample taken for sequencing was PBMCs or T cells enriched from blood (not recorded which). The receptor source for this set is a middle-aged woman with acute COVID-19.

V gene TRBV19 combines with J gene TRBJ1-5, with 9 bases that match TRBD1. V lost 5 bases to trimming and J lost 6 bases; unmatched junction nucleotides: 5. The CDR3 totals 14 residues. Germline V gene sequence: CDR1 LNHDA, CDR2 SQIVND (reference sequence). The CDR3 DNA sequence: TGTGCCAGTAGTCTCACAGGGGGCGGTCAGCCCCAGCATTTT. Encoded protein: CASSLTGGGQPQHF.

The rearrangement links TRBV27 to TRBJ1-2; TRBD1 aligns across 11 bases. The CDR3 runs 14 residues. CDR1 MNHEY and CDR2 SMNVEV come from the germline V gene (reference sequence). Losses at the gene ends were 4 bases for V and 4 bases for J; bases not matched to a gene: 2. The CDR3 reads CASSSGQGVYGYTF. The CDR3 nucleotides read TGTGCCAGCAGTTCGGGACAGGGGGTCTATGGCTACACCTTC.

The V call is TRBV4-3, the J call TRBJ2-2, with a possible D match to TRBD2 (5 bases). V lost 0 bases, J lost 2 bases, and 13 bases lay in between. CDR1 is LGHNA, CDR2 YSLEER, per germline. The CDR3 length is 17 residues. DNA for the CDR3: TGCGCCAGCAGCCAAGAGTTGTCCGGGGTAAACACCGGGGAGCTGTTTTTT. Translation gives CASSQELSGVNTGELFF.

The chain couples TRBV28 to TRBJ2-7, with 10 bases fitting TRBD2. The CDR3 is 17 amino acids. Germline loops: CDR1 MDHEN, CDR2 SYDVKM. V lost 4 bases and J lost 3; bases outside the gene matches: 12. Here the CDR3 DNA reads TGTGCCAGCAGTTCTATGGGAGGGGGGACTAGCGTCTACGAGCAGTACTTC. Its protein is CASSSMGGGTSVYEQYF.

This sequence joins TRBV18 and TRBJ1-6; TRBD1 matches at 7 bases. The CDR3 spans 15 residues. J was trimmed by 1 base and V by 3 bases; bases with no gene match: 0. Germline values: CDR1 KGHSH, CDR2 LQKENI. CDR3 nucleotide sequence: TGTGCCAGCTCACCCAGGGGGTCCTATAATTCACCCCTCCACTTT. It encodes CASSPRGSYNSPLHF.

This sequence joins TRBV19 and TRBJ2-7; 7 nucleotides line up with TRBD2. CDR1 and CDR2 (germline): LNHDA, SQIVND (reference sequence). V was pared by 5 bases and J by 2 bases, with 9 bases of the junction left unmatched. This CDR3 has 15 amino acids. CDR3: CASSLFQRGPYEQYF. The CDR3 DNA reads TGTGCCAGTAGTCTCTTCCAGCGGGGACCCTACGAGCAGTACTTC.

This clone was picked up a small number of times. The chain is built from TRBV4-2 and TRBJ2-1; tentative D call: TRBD2 (6 bases). The CDR3 sequence is 16 residues long. The V gene's germline CDR1 is LGHNA and CDR2 YNFKEQ. Trimming left V 1 base short and J 10 bases short, with 20 bases between. The DNA for the CDR3 is TGTGCCAGCAGCCAAGCCGCCGGGGGAACCACCGGGGAGCAGTTCTTC. Translated, it gives CASSQAAGGTTGEQFF.

The V gene is TRBV28, the J gene TRBJ2-3; D might be TRBD1 (7 bases). Germline values: CDR1 MDHEN, CDR2 SYDVKM. The length of the CDR3 is 15 residues. V gave up 5 bases and J gave up 4 bases, with 16 bases separating them. CDR3 loop: CASSEQGRRADTQYF. The CDR3 coding sequence is TGTGCCAGCAGTGAACAGGGGAGGAGGGCAGATACGCAGTATTTT.

The chain links TRBV7-3 to TRBJ2-1; perhaps TRBD1 as D (6 bases). Trimming removed 4 bases at V and 7 bases at J, with 11 bases between. Germline-derived CDR1 and CDR2 are SGHTA and FQGTGA. The CDR3 extends over 13 amino acids. DNA of the CDR3: TGTGCCAGCAGCTCACCGCAGGGGAATGAGCAGTTCTTC. This sequence encodes CASSSPQGNEQFF.

This sequence joins TRBV7-9 and TRBJ2-3, with 9 bases that match TRBD2. CDR1 is SEHNR and CDR2 is FQNEAQ in the germline V gene (reference sequence). V dropped 5 bases and J dropped 3; count of bases not matched to a gene: 6. The length of the CDR3 is 15 residues. CDR3: CASSTATSGTDTQYF. DNA for the CDR3: TGTGCCAGCAGCACGGCGACTAGCGGTACAGATACGCAGTATTTT.

The chain has TRBV7-2 and TRBJ2-6; the D gene is possibly TRBD1 (6 bases). The CDR3 loop spans 16 amino acids. V shed 1 base and J shed 4 bases, with 11 bases lying between them. Germline loops: CDR1 SGHTA, CDR2 FQGNSA. The CDR3 coding sequence is TGTGCCAGCAGCTTAGGCACAGGGTCCGGGGCCAACGTCCTGACTTTC. Encoded protein: CASSLGTGSGANVLTF. Drawing the rest from reference TRBV7-2 and TRBJ2-6, the complete variable domain is GAGVSQSPSNKVTEKGKDVELRCDPISGHTALYWYRQSLGQGLEFLIYFQGNSAPDKSGLPSDRFSAERTGGSVSTLTIQRTQQEDSAVYLCASSLGTGSGANVLTFGAGSRLTVL.

J is TRBJ1-1 and V is TRBV5-1, with D unclear. Trimming pared 0 bases from V and 5 bases from J, leaving 11 bases between. The CDR3 contains 14 residues. From germline, CDR1 is SGHRS and CDR2 YFSETQ. The CDR3 DNA reads as TGCGCCAGCAGCTTGGCTTCGAGTGGTACTGAAGCTTTCTTT. Translated, it gives CASSLASSGTEAFF.

The rearrangement links TRBV19 to TRBJ2-2; TRBD1 agrees at 9 bases. CDR1 and CDR2 from the germline V gene are LNHDA and SQIVND (reference sequence). The CDR3 is 14 residues long. The trim removed 5 bases at V and 6 bases at J, leaving 4 bases unmatched. The CDR3 sequence is CASSFTGGPGELFF. The CDR3 nucleotides are TGTGCCAGTAGTTTCACAGGGGGCCCCGGGGAGCTGTTTTTT. Full variable domain (missing parts from reference TRBV19 and TRBJ2-2): DGGITQSPKYLFRKEGQNVTLSCEQNLNHDAMYWYRQDPGQGLRLIYYSQIVNDFQKGDIAEGYSVSREKKESFPLTVTSAQKNPTAFYLCASSFTGGPGELFFGEGSRLTVL.

The V call is TRBV19, the J call TRBJ2-2; possibly TRBD1 for D (6 bases). V was cut by 4 bases and J by 4 bases, with 13 bases left in between. The germline gives CDR1 LNHDA, CDR2 SQIVND (reference sequence). The CDR3 has 15 residues. The CDR3 bases are TGTGCCAGTAGTAAGGCAGGGGAAGGCACCGGGGAGCTGTTTTTT. As protein: CASSKAGEGTGELFF.

A remark on this clone: This specimen includes other DNA sequences encoding the same CDR3. V is TRBV12-3 or TRBV12-4 and J is TRBJ2-1; the D is unclear. V was pared by 3 bases and J by 6 bases, with 3 bases between. This CDR3 comprises 11 residues. CDR3 region: CASSFSNEQFF. In DNA, the CDR3 is TGTGCCAGCAGTTTTAGCAATGAGCAGTTCTTC.

The chain is built from TRBV6-2 or TRBV6-3 and TRBJ1-2; D is undetermined. CDR1 is MNHEY and CDR2 is SVGEGT in the germline V gene. The CDR3 is 11 residues long. The V end was cut by 4 bases, the J end by 5 bases, with 5 bases between. The chain's CDR3 is CASSSGYGYTF. The CDR3 DNA reads TGTGCCAGCAGTTCGGGGTATGGCTACACCTTC.

In this sample, this clone turned up once. The chain recombines TRBV30 with TRBJ1-1; a possible D gene is TRBD1 (5 bases). There are 15 residues in the CDR3. V dropped 0 bases and J dropped 3 bases, with 14 bases sitting between them. Germline V CDR1 and CDR2: GTSNPN, SVGIG (reference sequence). The CDR3: CAWSVFGGMDTEAFF. The CDR3 DNA follows: TGTGCCTGGAGTGTATTCGGGGGGATGGACACTGAAGCTTTCTTT. The entire variable domain, with the rest obtained from reference TRBV30 and TRBJ1-1, is as follows: SQTIHQWPATLVQPVGSPLSLECTVEGTSNPNLYWYRQAAGRGLQLLFYSVGIGQISSEVPQNLSASRPQDRQFILSSKKLLLSDSGFYLCAWSVFGGMDTEAFFGQGTRLTVV.

The chain is built from TRBV5-8 and TRBJ2-7; 9 nucleotides agree with TRBD1. Trimming took 0 bases from V and 5 from J; bases not matched to a gene: 3. The germline CDR1 and CDR2 sequences are SGHTS and YDEGEE. The CDR3 has 14 residues. The CDR3: CASSLDRGLDEQYF. DNA for the CDR3: TGTGCCAGCAGCTTGGACAGGGGGCTCGACGAGCAGTACTTC.

This clone occurred once. The chain uses TRBV7-9 and TRBJ1-2; possible D gene TRBD1, 5 bases. Trimming removed 3 bases from V and 9 bases from J, with 11 bases in between. The CDR3 is made up of 12 amino acids. Germline assignment: CDR1 SEHNR and CDR2 FQNEAQ (reference sequence). CDR3 bases: TGTGCCAGCAGCTTTCAGACAGATAGCTACACCTTC. Its translation is CASSFQTDSYTF. Drawing the rest from reference TRBV7-9 and TRBJ1-2, the complete variable domain is DTGVSQNPRHKITKRGQNVTFRCDPISEHNRLYWYRQTLGQGPEFLTYFQNEAQLEKSRLLSDRFSAERPKGSFSTLEIQRTEQGDSAMYLCASSFQTDSYTFGSGTRLTVV.

CDR3 residues: CATSDAAYNEQFF. The CDR3 DNA reads as TGTGCCACCAGTGACGCGGCCTACAATGAGCAGTTCTTC. This chain uses TRBV24-1 with TRBJ2-1; no clear D. This CDR3 has 13 amino acids. Trimming cost V 4 bases and J 2 bases, with 5 bases left between them. Per the germline V gene, CDR1 is KGHDR and CDR2 is SFDVKD.

The chain combines TRBV5-4 with TRBJ2-1, with TRBD2 matching 14 bases. The CDR3 loop spans 18 amino acids. V was pared by 0 bases and J by 9 bases, with 11 bases of the junction left unmatched. Germline V lookup: CDR1 SGHNT, CDR2 YYREEE (reference sequence). The CDR3 DNA reads TGTGCCAGCAGCTTGGGAATTGGGGGGACTAGCGGGAGAACTGAGCAGTTCTTC. Its protein is CASSLGIGGTSGRTEQFF.

V and J are TRBV19 and TRBJ1-2, with TRBD1 identical over 8 bases. Germline loops: CDR1 LNHDA, CDR2 SQIVND (reference sequence). V shed 5 bases, J shed 7 bases, and the junction held 9 bases outside the gene matches. The CDR3 runs to 14 residues. CDR3 DNA: TGTGCCAGTAGTTCCTGGACAGGGAGCAGTGGCTACACCTTC. Residues: CASSSWTGSSGYTF.

The chain employs TRBV29-1 and TRBJ2-5; D uncertain. The CDR3 covers 14 residues. Trimming pared 1 base from V and 1 base from J, leaving 10 bases between. Germline CDR1 and CDR2: SQVTM and ANQGSEA. The CDR3 here is CSVEGHGLQETQYF. CDR3 nucleotide sequence: TGCAGCGTTGAAGGTCACGGTCTCCAAGAGACCCAGTACTTC.

J is TRBJ1-6 and V is TRBV6-5, with D perhaps matching TRBD1 (6 bases). CDR3 size: 15 residues. Between the trimmed V and J ends, which lost 2 bases and 9 bases, there was a span of 14 bases. CDR1 and CDR2 from the germline V gene are MNHEY and SVGAGI. The CDR3 DNA reads as TGTGCCAGCAGTTACGGTTACAGGGTAATTTCACCCCTCCACTTT. Translation: CASSYGYRVISPLHF.